The text below deals with one T cell receptor beta chain. This sample includes further DNA sequences coding for the same CDR3. CDR1 is SGHRS and CDR2 is YFSETQ in the germline V gene. CDR3 length equals 14 residues. V was trimmed by 0 bases and J by 0 bases, leaving 6 bases between them. This record comes from a study of beta chain features in type 1 diabetes. Across the whole study: Examination spanned roughly 110 million sorted cells from all samples.

The isolated RNA, all of it, was reverse transcribed, so expressed TCRB transcripts were what got sequenced. The method was immunoSEQ multiplex PCR; TCRdb's version includes in-frame clones alone and lacks a portion of them. The table lists some 250,000 clones, about 25% of them singletons. Sorted populations all exceeded 95% purity. The V call is TRBV5-1, the J call TRBJ2-5; D perhaps matches TRBD1 (5 bases). Input material: central memory CD4+ T cells from blood. The receptor was isolated from a man under 40 in good health. CDR3 amino acids: CASSLGQYQETQYF. CDR3 DNA sequence: TGCGCCAGCAGCTTGGGACAGTACCAAGAGACCCAGTACTTC.